The present T cell receptor (beta chain) was sequenced within a study of CD8+CD57+ T cells in acquired aplastic anemia. Study-level background: Mean DNA quantity obtained from sorted CD4+ and CD8+ cells was approximately 3 ug. Regarding the study as a whole: Overlapping CD8+ CDR3 repertoires of patients and controls contained around 31 shared sequences.

By flow cytometry, patients selected for sequencing had shown an expansion of CD8+CD57+ cells. The study sampled blood from patients who had received no therapy. In regard to this clonotype: Its specificity is unknown.

This CDR3 is 15 amino acids long. The germline gives CDR1 SGHVS, CDR2 FQNEAQ. With 1 base removed from V and 3 bases from J, the gap between germline ends came to 13 bases. Researchers used genomic DNA as the template to profile TCR beta VDJ and CDR3. TCRdb re-derived calls from the reads in MiXCR, one entry per CDR3 protein. The profile shows roughly 61,000 distinct CDR3 sequences, approximately 50% of them singletons. The J gene is TRBJ2-7, the V gene TRBV7-8; possibly TRBD1 or TRBD2 for D (5 bases each). The sequencing input was sorted CD4+, CD8+, or CD8+CD57+ T cells (not recorded which) from PBMCs. This receptor was obtained from a human donor with aplastic anemia. CDR3 in amino acids: CASSLGLGTLYEQYF. The CDR3 DNA reads as TGTGCCAGCAGCTTAGGTCTGGGGACCCTCTACGAGCAGTACTTC.